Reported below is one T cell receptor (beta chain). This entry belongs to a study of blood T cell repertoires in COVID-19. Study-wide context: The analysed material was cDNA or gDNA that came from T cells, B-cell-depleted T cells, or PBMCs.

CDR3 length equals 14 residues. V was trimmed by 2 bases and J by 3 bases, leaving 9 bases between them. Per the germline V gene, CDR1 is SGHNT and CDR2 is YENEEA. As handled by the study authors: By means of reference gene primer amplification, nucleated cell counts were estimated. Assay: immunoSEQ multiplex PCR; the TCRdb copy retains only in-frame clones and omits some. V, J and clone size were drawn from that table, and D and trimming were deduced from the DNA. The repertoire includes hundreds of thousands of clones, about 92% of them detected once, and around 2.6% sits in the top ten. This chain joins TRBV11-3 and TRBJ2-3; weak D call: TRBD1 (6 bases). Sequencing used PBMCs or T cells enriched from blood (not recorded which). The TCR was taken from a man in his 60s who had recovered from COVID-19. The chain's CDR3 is CASSLTGLTDTQYF. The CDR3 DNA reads TGTGCCAGCAGCTTAACAGGGTTAACAGATACGCAGTATTTT.